The 23 T cell receptor beta chains reported below all come from one sample, sequenced in a study of blood T cell repertoires in COVID-19. Some clones are missing from TCRdb's copy, which holds only in-frame ones; the method was immunoSEQ multiplex PCR. Of over 100,000 clones in the sample, around 88% were seen once. Sequenced sample: peripheral blood. All receptors derive from a man in his fifties with acute or convalescent COVID-19.

This chain uses TRBV5-1 with TRBJ2-4; 8 positions match TRBD1. CDR1 and CDR2 (germline): SGHRS, YFSETQ. After removal of 0 bases from V and 4 bases from J, the junction contained 0 bases not matched to a gene. The CDR3 totals 14 residues. CDR3 nucleotide sequence: TGCGCCAGCAGCTTGGGACAGGGGAAAAACATTCAGTACTTC. Translating it yields CASSLGQGKNIQYF.

The genes are TRBV5-1 and TRBJ2-7; no clear D. The V end lost 4 bases, the J end lost 0 bases, and 5 bases lay between the germline ends. CDR1 and CDR2 (germline): SGHRS, YFSETQ. This CDR3 comprises 12 residues. The CDR3 reads CASSPSSYEQYF. CDR3 sequence (DNA): TGCGCCAGCAGCCCGAGCTCCTACGAGCAGTACTTC. Variable domain in full (rest from reference TRBV5-1 and TRBJ2-7): KAGVTQTPRYLIKTRGQQVTLSCSPISGHRSVSWYQQTPGQGLQFLFEYFSETQRNKGNFPGRFSGRQFSNSRSEMNVSTLELGDSALYLCASSPSSYEQYFGPGTRLTVT.

The V gene is TRBV7-8, the J gene TRBJ1-2; the D gene is possibly TRBD1 (6 bases). The V and J ends lost 4 bases and 3 bases respectively, with 15 bases between them. The CDR3 sequence is 15 residues long. The germline CDR1 and CDR2 sequences are SGHVS and FQNEAQ. CDR3 protein: CASSSDQGIYYGYTF. Here the CDR3 DNA reads TGTGCCAGCAGCTCTGACCAGGGGATATACTATGGCTACACCTTC.

This rearrangement joins TRBV5-1 to TRBJ1-1; 7 nucleotides match TRBD1. Trimming at V came to 5 bases and at J to 3 bases, leaving 13 bases not matched to a gene. The CDR3 totals 16 residues. Germline V gene data show CDR1 as SGHRS and CDR2 as YFSETQ. As DNA, the CDR3 is TGCGCCAGCAGATTAGGGGTAGGGGGCCGGTACACTGAAGCTTTCTTT. It yields the protein CASRLGVGGRYTEAFF.

This rearrangement joins TRBV5-1 to TRBJ2-5; D unresolved. The CDR3 runs to 14 residues. Per germline, CDR1 SGHRS and CDR2 YFSETQ. Trimming cost V 1 base and J 4 bases, with 11 bases left between them. The DNA of the CDR3 is TGCGCCAGCAGCTTGATTCTAGTTGGAGAGACCCAGTACTTC. Translating gives CASSLILVGETQYF. Complete variable domain (other parts from reference TRBV5-1 and TRBJ2-5): KAGVTQTPRYLIKTRGQQVTLSCSPISGHRSVSWYQQTPGQGLQFLFEYFSETQRNKGNFPGRFSGRQFSNSRSEMNVSTLELGDSALYLCASSLILVGETQYFGPGTRLLVL.

This sequence joins TRBV19 and TRBJ2-7; 7 positions match TRBD2. V gave up 2 bases and J gave up 5 bases; unmatched junction bases: 15. The germline V gene has CDR1 LNHDA and CDR2 SQIVND (reference sequence). This CDR3 has 17 residues. CDR3 sequence (DNA): TGTGCCAGTAGTATAAGAGGGGAGGGCAGGGTCACCCACGAGCAGTACTTC. Its protein product is CASSIRGEGRVTHEQYF.

The chain links TRBV5-4 to TRBJ2-5; tentative D call: TRBD1 (6 bases). Per the germline V gene, CDR1 is SGHNT and CDR2 is YYREEE (reference sequence). The V end was cut by 0 bases, the J end by 4 bases, with 10 bases between. The CDR3 is 14 residues long. CDR3 sequence reads: CASSLVQGGETQYF. CDR3 in DNA: TGTGCCAGCAGCTTGGTTCAAGGGGGAGAGACCCAGTACTTC.

J is TRBJ1-2 and V is TRBV5-4; weak D call: TRBD1 (5 bases). With 4 bases removed from V and 2 bases from J, the gap between germline ends came to 12 bases. The CDR3 is made up of 14 amino acids. Germline V CDR1 and CDR2: SGHNT, YYREEE (reference sequence). In nucleotides, the CDR3 is TGTGCCAGCAGCCGGGGCGGAGGGAACTATGGCTACACCTTC. Protein product: CASSRGGGNYGYTF.

The chain employs TRBV9 and TRBJ2-7, with D possibly TRBD1 on 5 matching bases. The germline gives CDR1 SGDLS, CDR2 YYNGEE. V lost 4 bases and J lost 1, with 15 bases in between. This CDR3 has 15 amino acids. The CDR3 coding sequence is TGTGCCAGCAGCTCCCCTCATCAGGGTTCCTACGAGCAGTACTTC. Protein product: CASSSPHQGSYEQYF.

V gene TRBV3-1 (or the pseudogene TRBV3-2) combines with J gene TRBJ1-2; D is unclear. CDR1 is LGHDT, CDR2 YNNKEL, per germline (reference sequence). The ends were cut back, 5 bases at V and 4 bases at J, with 8 bases in the middle. This CDR3 is built from 12 residues. In nucleotides, the CDR3 is TGTGCCAGCAGCTTACGGGTCTATGGCTACACCTTC. This gives the protein CASSLRVYGYTF.

The chain joins TRBV18 to TRBJ1-3; 9 bases agree with TRBD1. The V gene end was trimmed by 6 bases and the J gene end by 4 bases; junction bases not matched to a gene: 7. Germline assignment: CDR1 KGHSH and CDR2 LQKENI. This CDR3 has 15 residues. CDR3 in amino acids: CASSSTGGAGNTIYF. The CDR3, as DNA: TGTGCCAGCTCGAGCACAGGGGGCGCAGGAAACACCATATATTTT. Supplemented by reference TRBV18 and TRBJ1-3, the full variable domain reads NAGVMQNPRHLVRRRGQEARLRCSPMKGHSHVYWYRQLPEEGLKFMVYLQKENIIDESGMPKERFSAEFPKEGPSILRIQQVVRGDSAAYFCASSSTGGAGNTIYFGEGSWLTVV.

The chain is built from TRBV28 and TRBJ2-7; D gene ambiguous. The CDR3 has 14 amino acids. Germline values: CDR1 MDHEN, CDR2 SYDVKM. The V and J ends lost 5 bases and 2 bases respectively, with 13 bases between them. CDR3 sequence: CASSRNHRPYEQYF. The CDR3, as DNA: TGTGCCAGCAGTCGGAACCACAGACCCTACGAGCAGTACTTC.

This clone was observed once. The V gene is TRBV5-4, the J gene TRBJ1-1; D possibly corresponds to TRBD1 (6 bases). The CDR3 contains 14 residues. CDR1 and CDR2 from the germline V gene are SGHNT and YYREEE (reference sequence). Between the trimmed V and J ends, which lost 2 bases and 7 bases, there was a span of 15 bases. Here the CDR3 DNA reads TGTGCCAGCAGCTTTAACGGACAGATAGGTGAAGCTTTCTTT. It is translated as CASSFNGQIGEAFF.

The rearrangement links TRBV6-5 to TRBJ1-5; 10 nucleotides line up with TRBD1. CDR3 length: 15 residues. J lost 4 bases, V lost 7 bases, and 7 bases had no gene match. Per germline, CDR1 MNHEY and CDR2 SVGAGI. DNA for the CDR3: TGTGCCAGCAAATCCGGACAGGGGGAAAATCAGCCCCAGCATTTT. It is translated as CASKSGQGENQPQHF.

This chain connects TRBV20-1 to TRBJ1-5, with D perhaps TRBD1 (6 bases). The CDR3 contains 15 residues. V dropped 3 bases and J dropped 0 bases, with 12 bases sitting between them. Per germline, CDR1 DFQATT and CDR2 SNEGSKA (reference sequence). The CDR3: CSASGGRHSNQPQHF. The CDR3 coding sequence is TGCAGTGCTAGTGGGGGCCGGCATAGCAATCAGCCCCAGCATTTT.

V and J are TRBV6-5 and TRBJ1-1; 7 nucleotides agree with TRBD1. The CDR3 consists of 15 residues. The V and J ends lost 6 bases and 6 bases, in that order; junction bases with no gene match: 13. Germline V gives CDR1 MNHEY, CDR2 SVGAGI. The CDR3 loop is CASSSPNRGPSEAFF. In nucleotides, the CDR3 is TGTGCCAGCAGCTCCCCAAACAGGGGTCCGTCTGAAGCTTTCTTT.

This clone was seen only once. The chain combines TRBV24-1 with TRBJ1-1; possible D gene TRBD1, 5 bases. The V gene lost 3 bases and the J gene lost 5 bases, with 9 bases spanning the gap. Germline CDR1 and CDR2: KGHDR and SFDVKD. This CDR3 has 13 amino acids. The CDR3 DNA reads TGTGCCACCAGTGATGAAAGACAGACTGAAGCTTTCTTT. Amino acids: CATSDERQTEAFF.

The chain recombines TRBV5-4 with TRBJ1-2; D remains ambiguous. Per the germline V gene, CDR1 is SGHNT and CDR2 is YYREEE (reference sequence). The CDR3 covers 14 residues. With 4 bases removed from V and 8 bases from J, the gap between germline ends came to 18 bases. The CDR3 is CASSPDLGSRGYTF. The CDR3 DNA reads as TGTGCCAGCAGCCCCGATTTAGGTTCCAGGGGCTACACCTTC.

J is TRBJ1-1 and V is TRBV3-1 (or the pseudogene TRBV3-2); maybe TRBD1 (6 bases). Looked up from germline, CDR1 is LGHDT and CDR2 is YNNKEL (reference sequence). Trimming stripped 1 base from V and 1 base from J, with 10 bases between. CDR3 length: 15 amino acids. The CDR3 loop is CASSQVLTGNTEAFF. The DNA for the CDR3 is TGTGCCAGCAGCCAAGTACTGACAGGGAACACTGAAGCTTTCTTT.

The V gene is TRBV7-2, the J gene TRBJ1-2, with D perhaps matching TRBD1 (5 bases). V was cut by 3 bases and J by 4 bases, with 18 bases left in between. Germline V gene lookup returns CDR1 SGHTA and CDR2 FQGNSA. The CDR3 loop spans 16 amino acids. CDR3 DNA sequence: TGTGCCAGCAGCTTGGGGGGTACGCGGCTTGGCTATGGCTACACCTTC. Encoded protein: CASSLGGTRLGYGYTF.

The chain has TRBV9 and TRBJ2-1, with D perhaps matching TRBD2 (6 bases). Trimming left V 0 bases short and J 2 bases short, with 12 bases between. Per the germline V gene, CDR1 is SGDLS and CDR2 is YYNGEE. The CDR3 sequence is 16 residues long. CDR3 sequence: CASSVGGGVAYNEQFF. The CDR3 DNA sequence: TGTGCCAGCAGCGTAGGAGGAGGGGTAGCCTACAATGAGCAGTTCTTC.

For the CDR3, the DNA is TGTGCCAGCAGTAGCGGGAGTACAGATACGCAGTATTTT. This codes for CASSSGSTDTQYF. The chain is built from TRBV2 and TRBJ2-3, with 8 positions matching TRBD2. The CDR3 sequence is 13 residues long. The junction had 1 base not matched to a gene; V was cut back by 5 bases and J by 3 bases. Germline CDR1 SNHLY, CDR2 FYNNEI.

This clone has a single count. This sequence joins TRBV6-6 and TRBJ2-5; TRBD2 aligns across 10 bases. This CDR3 is built from 16 residues. The V and J ends lost 5 bases and 0 bases, in that order; junction bases with no gene match: 6. CDR1 MNHNY and CDR2 SVGAGI come from the germline V gene (reference sequence). For the CDR3, the DNA is TGTGCCAGCAGTGTCAGCGGGGGGGGGTACCAAGAGACCCAGTACTTC. Translated: CASSVSGGGYQETQYF.